This TCR beta chain came from a study of blood T cell repertoires in COVID-19. Study background: T cells, B-cell-depleted T cells, or PBMCs supplied cDNA or gDNA.

Germline CDR1 reads SGHNT; CDR2 reads YYREEE (reference sequence). V was cut by 4 bases and J by 4 bases, with 13 bases left in between. This CDR3 spans 14 amino acids. Original analysis: The authors estimated nucleated cell counts from reference gene primer amplification. Repertoires were generated with immunoSEQ multiplex PCR, while TCRdb's copy carries only in-frame clones and drops some. That table is the source of V, J and clone size, and D and trimming were worked out from the DNA. The table includes around 130,000 clones, about 85% detected once. Seattle's enrolled individuals joined amid active infection and were then monitored longitudinally.

Specimen: peripheral blood. The sequence derives from a human donor with COVID-19, enrolled during active disease. The donor label of this sample is uncertain. The V and J genes are TRBV5-4 and TRBJ2-3; D is unclear. The CDR3 loop is CASSPDRSPDTQYF. CDR3 in DNA: TGTGCCAGCAGCCCGGATCGGAGCCCAGATACGCAGTATTTT.